This TCR beta chain was obtained from a study of blood T cell repertoires in COVID-19. As for the study in general: The United States, Italy and Spain were the sources of the acute and convalescent COVID-19 samples. Sources were T cells, B-cell-depleted T cells, or PBMCs; the material itself was cDNA or gDNA.

As processed by the authors: Reference gene primers were amplified, and this amplification served to estimate nucleated cell counts. TCRdb keeps only in-frame clones here, not all; method: immunoSEQ multiplex PCR. Clone size and the V and J calls come from that table; the DNA yielded D and trimming. The top ten clones hold 9.5% to 12% of a sample with roughly 150,000 clones, about four fifths of them seen once. V lost 4 bases, J lost 5 bases, and 15 bases lay in between. The CDR3 is 14 residues long. Germline CDR1 SGHRS, CDR2 YFSETQ. The specimen was peripheral blood. This chain connects TRBV5-1 to TRBJ1-1, with D possibly matching TRBD1 (5 bases). This TCR was sampled from a man aged 55-75 years with active or convalescent COVID-19. The CDR3 loop reads CASSPSGVGTEAFF. The CDR3 DNA sequence: TGCGCCAGCAGCCCTTCGGGGGTAGGAACTGAAGCTTTCTTT. The full variable domain, in which reference TRBV5-1 and TRBJ1-1 provide the parts outside the CDR3, is KAGVTQTPRYLIKTRGQQVTLSCSPISGHRSVSWYQQTPGQGLQFLFEYFSETQRNKGNFPGRFSGRQFSNSRSEMNVSTLELGDSALYLCASSPSGVGTEAFFGQGTRLTVV.